A selection of T cell receptor beta chains follows, all from one sample in a study of T cell changes during pregnancy in multiple sclerosis. Using immunoSEQ multiplex PCR, the repertoire was profiled, and TCRdb retains in-frame clones only, with some absent. The sample has 29,000 or so clones, roughly 92% seen once. This sample comprised CD8+ T cells from peripheral blood mononuclear cells, obtained before pregnancy. These receptors were obtained from a female donor with multiple sclerosis, enrolled in a pregnancy study. Both conserved end residues are part of each CDR3. Each record gives: D gene, clone size, V gene, J gene, CDR3 DNA, CDR3 protein. A D gene is named only where the DNA matches it firmly. Only some rows state a clone size, as once, few, many or a class for expanded clones.

.,.,TRBV5-6,TRBJ1-6,TGTGCCAGCAGCATAGCATTCAGGGACTGGTCCTATAATTCACCCCTCCACTTT,CASSIAFRDWSYNSPLHF
.,.,TRBV4-2,TRBJ2-7,TGTGCCAGCAGCCCTGGCGGGGACTACGAGCAGTACTTC,CASSPGGDYEQYF
TRBD2,.,TRBV19,TRBJ2-3,TGTGCCAGTTCGGATCGGGGGGGCATCGCAGATACGCAGTATTTT,CASSDRGGIADTQYF
TRBD2,.,TRBV27,TRBJ2-5,TGTGCCAGCAGTCTGGGACTAGCGGGAGTAGAGACCCAGTACTTC,CASSLGLAGVETQYF
TRBD1,few,TRBV5-1,TRBJ2-1,TGCGCCAGCAGATCAGGGGGCTCCTACAATGAGCAGTTCTTC,CASRSGGSYNEQFF
.,.,TRBV11-2,TRBJ2-7,TGTGCCAGCAGCTTAGGGCAGGGCCCCTACGAGCAGTACTTC,CASSLGQGPYEQYF
TRBD1,.,TRBV7-9,TRBJ2-7,TGTGCCAGCAGCCCCGACAGGGGAAACTCCTACGAGCAGTACTTC,CASSPDRGNSYEQYF
.,.,TRBV29-1,TRBJ2-7,TGCAGCGTCACTTGGGGGGTCTCCTACGAGCAGTACTTC,CSVTWGVSYEQYF
.,.,TRBV28,TRBJ2-7,TGTGCCACCGAAACCGGGATAACCTCCTACGAGCAGTACTTC,CATETGITSYEQYF
.,.,TRBV6-5,TRBJ1-2,TGTGCCAGCAGTTACTCGTCCTCGGGTGGCTACACCTTC,CASSYSSSGGYTF
.,once,TRBV9,TRBJ2-2,TGTGCCAGCAGCGTAGAACGGGGTGGATGGGACACCGGGGAGCTGTTTTTT,CASSVERGGWDTGELFF
.,.,TRBV19,TRBJ2-1,TGTGCCAGTAGTATACTGGCAGGGGACGGACCCTACAATGAGCAGTTCTTC,CASSILAGDGPYNEQFF
.,.,TRBV5-8,TRBJ2-7,TGTGCCAGCTCCCCAGGGGTGCCCTCCTACGAGCAGTACTTC,CASSPGVPSYEQYF
TRBD1,.,TRBV28,TRBJ1-5,TGTGCCAGCAGTTTAGACAGGGGCAATCAGCCCCAGCATTTT,CASSLDRGNQPQHF
TRBD2,.,TRBV5-4,TRBJ2-1,TGTGCCAGCAGACCGGAGGGACTAGCGGGAGGCGTCTCCTACAATGAGCAGTTCTTC,CASRPEGLAGGVSYNEQFF
TRBD2,.,TRBV9,TRBJ2-1,TGTGCCAGCAGCACGGGGACTAGCAATGAGCAGTTCTTC,CASSTGTSNEQFF
.,once,TRBV25-1,TRBJ1-1,TGTGCCAGCAGTGAATACGGCAGGGACACTGAAGCTTTCTTT,CASSEYGRDTEAFF
TRBD1,.,TRBV7-9,TRBJ2-1,TGTGCCAGCAGCTTGGTACAGGGGGCACCCAATGAGCAGTTCTTC,CASSLVQGAPNEQFF
.,.,TRBV7-9,TRBJ2-5,TGTGCCAGCAGCGGGGGCTGGGAGGGGCAGTACTTC,CASSGGWEGQYF
.,.,TRBV10-1,TRBJ2-4,TGCGCCAGCAGCCTACAGGGAGAGGGCATTCAGTACTTC,CASSLQGEGIQYF
TRBD1,few,TRBV9,TRBJ1-1,TGTGCCAGCAGCTACACAGGGGTGAACACTGAAGCTTTCTTT,CASSYTGVNTEAFF
.,.,TRBV14,TRBJ2-7,TGTGCCAGCAGCCGGGCTTTCCAAGAGCAGTACTTC,CASSRAFQEQYF
TRBD2,.,TRBV28,TRBJ2-1,TGTGCCAGCAGTTTCATCCGACTAGCGGCCTCCTCCTACAATGAGCAGTTCTTC,CASSFIRLAASSYNEQFF
.,once,TRBV7-9,TRBJ2-7,TGTGCCAGCAGCAAATCCGCGGGGAAACCCTACGAGCAGTACTTC,CASSKSAGKPYEQYF
.,.,TRBV29-1,TRBJ2-7,TGCAGCGTTGAAGAACAGTCCAGCACCTACGAGCAGTACTTC,CSVEEQSSTYEQYF
TRBD2,.,TRBV2,TRBJ2-1,TGTGCTTCGAGGGAGGGGTACGATGAGCAGTTCTTC,CASREGYDEQFF
.,.,TRBV19,TRBJ1-5,TGTGCCAGTACCTATGGGGGCCAGCCCCAGCATTTT,CASTYGGQPQHF
.,.,TRBV19,TRBJ1-1,TGTGCCAGTAGGGAGAATGTGGGGGCCGGCACTGAAGCTTTCTTT,CASRENVGAGTEAFF
TRBD1,.,TRBV19,TRBJ2-7,TGTGCCAGTAGTATTGCAGGGGGCATGAGCTCCTACGAGCAGTACTTC,CASSIAGGMSSYEQYF
.,.,TRBV5-8,TRBJ1-2,TGTGCCAGCAGCTTGGGGCAGTCCTATGGCTACACCTTC,CASSLGQSYGYTF
.,.,TRBV2,TRBJ1-4,TGTGCCGTACGGGACACAACTAATGAAAAACTGTTTTTT,CAVRDTTNEKLFF
TRBD2,.,TRBV29-1,TRBJ2-7,TGCAGCGTTGATACTAGCGGGAGCTACGAGCAGTACTTC,CSVDTSGSYEQYF
.,once,TRBV5-4,TRBJ2-7,TGTGCCAGCGTGGACAGAGGGCGAAGAGAGCAGTACTTC,CASVDRGRREQYF
.,.,TRBV7-2,TRBJ2-7,TGTGCCAGCAGCTTAACATACAATTACGAGCAGTACTTC,CASSLTYNYEQYF
.,few,TRBV6-1,TRBJ1-2,TGTGCCAGCAGTGTGCCCGCGAATGATGGCTACACCTTC,CASSVPANDGYTF
TRBD1,.,TRBV27,TRBJ1-5,TGTGCCAGCAGTTACAGGGGGCGCAATCAGCCCCAGCATTTT,CASSYRGRNQPQHF
.,.,TRBV4-2,TRBJ1-1,TGTGCCAGCAGCCAAGAGGGGCAGGGAAACACTGAAGCTTTCTTT,CASSQEGQGNTEAFF